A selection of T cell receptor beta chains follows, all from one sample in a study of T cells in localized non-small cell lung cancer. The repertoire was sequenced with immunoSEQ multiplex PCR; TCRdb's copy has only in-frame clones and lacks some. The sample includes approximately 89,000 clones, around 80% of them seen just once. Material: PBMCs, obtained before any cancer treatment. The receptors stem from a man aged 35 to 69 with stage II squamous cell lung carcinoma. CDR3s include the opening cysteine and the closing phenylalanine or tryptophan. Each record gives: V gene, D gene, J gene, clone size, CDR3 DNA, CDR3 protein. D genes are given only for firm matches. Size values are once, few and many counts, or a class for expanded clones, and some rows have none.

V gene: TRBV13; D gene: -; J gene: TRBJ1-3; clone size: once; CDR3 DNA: TGTGCCAGCAGCTACACTCGGGGGGCGATTAACACCATATATTTT; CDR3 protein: CASSYTRGAINTIYF
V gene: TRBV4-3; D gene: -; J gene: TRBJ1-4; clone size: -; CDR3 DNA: TGCGCCAGCAGCCAGATCCGACTAGGGAATGAAAAACTGTTTTTT; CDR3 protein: CASSQIRLGNEKLFF
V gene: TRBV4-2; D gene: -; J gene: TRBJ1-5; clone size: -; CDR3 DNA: TGTGCCAGCAGCCAAGAAGGGCAGGGAGGCAATCAGCCCCAGCATTTT; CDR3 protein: CASSQEGQGGNQPQHF
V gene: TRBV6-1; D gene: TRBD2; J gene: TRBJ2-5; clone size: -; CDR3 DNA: TGTGCCAGCAGTGAAGGCGGGAGTAGGGAGACCCAGTACTTC; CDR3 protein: CASSEGGSRETQYF
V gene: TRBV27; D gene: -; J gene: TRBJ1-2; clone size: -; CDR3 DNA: TGTGCCAGCAGTTACGGGCAGGGGAATGTAGGCTACACCTTC; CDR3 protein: CASSYGQGNVGYTF
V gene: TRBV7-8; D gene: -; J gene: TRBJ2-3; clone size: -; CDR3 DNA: TGTGCCAGCAGCGTGGGAGATACGCAGTATTTT; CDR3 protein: CASSVGDTQYF
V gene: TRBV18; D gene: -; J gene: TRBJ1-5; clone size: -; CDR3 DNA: TGTGCCAGCTCAAAGGGGGGCGGTCAGCCCCAGCATTTT; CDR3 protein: CASSKGGGQPQHF
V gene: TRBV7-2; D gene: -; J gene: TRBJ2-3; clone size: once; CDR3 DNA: TGTGCCAGCAGCTTAAGGAGAACCACAGATACGCAGTATTTT; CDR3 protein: CASSLRRTTDTQYF
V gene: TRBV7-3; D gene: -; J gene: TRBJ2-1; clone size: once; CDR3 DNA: TGTGCCAGCAGTCCTGCTCCGGGACTCCAGTTCTTC; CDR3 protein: CASSPAPGLQFF
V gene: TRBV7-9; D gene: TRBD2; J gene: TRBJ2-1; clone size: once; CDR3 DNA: TGTGCCAGCAGCTCGACTAGCGGGATTGACTCCTACAATGAGCAGTTCTTC; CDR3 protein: CASSSTSGIDSYNEQFF
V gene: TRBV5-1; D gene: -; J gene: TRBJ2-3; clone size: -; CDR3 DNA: TGCGCCAGCAGCCTTAGGAGGGCAGACACAGATACGCAGTATTTT; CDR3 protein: CASSLRRADTDTQYF
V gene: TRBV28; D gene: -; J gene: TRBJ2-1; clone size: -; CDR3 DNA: TGTGCCAGCAGTTCCCGCCAGTACAATGAGCAGTTCTTC; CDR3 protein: CASSSRQYNEQFF
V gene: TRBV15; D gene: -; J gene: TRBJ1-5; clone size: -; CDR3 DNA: TGTGCCACCAGCAGAGGGGGCGCGGGGGGTCAGCCCCAGCATTTT; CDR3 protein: CATSRGGAGGQPQHF
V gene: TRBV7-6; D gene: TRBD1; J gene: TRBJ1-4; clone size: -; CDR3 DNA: TGTGCCAGCAGCGCCCTAACAGGGGGCGCTGGTGAAAAACTGTTTTTT; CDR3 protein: CASSALTGGAGEKLFF
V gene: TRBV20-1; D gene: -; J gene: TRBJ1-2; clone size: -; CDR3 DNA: TGCAGTGCTATAGCTAACTATGGCTACACCTTC; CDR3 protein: CSAIANYGYTF
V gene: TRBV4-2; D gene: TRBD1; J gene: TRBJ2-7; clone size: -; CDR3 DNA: TGTGCCAGCAGCCAGTACAGGGGGAACGAGCAGTACTTC; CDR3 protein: CASSQYRGNEQYF
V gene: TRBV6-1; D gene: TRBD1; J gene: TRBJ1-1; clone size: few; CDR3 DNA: TGTGCCAGCCGGGACAGAAGTTTGAACACTGAAGCTTTCTTT; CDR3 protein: CASRDRSLNTEAFF
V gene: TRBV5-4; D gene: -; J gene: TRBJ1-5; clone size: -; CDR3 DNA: TGTGCCAGCAGCCGGCCGGACAGATCCACAAGCAATCAGCCCCAGCATTTT; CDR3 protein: CASSRPDRSTSNQPQHF
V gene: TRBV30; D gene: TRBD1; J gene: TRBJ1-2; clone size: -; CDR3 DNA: TGTGCCTGGGTAACCGGGACAGGGTCTAACTATGGCTACACCTTC; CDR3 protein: CAWVTGTGSNYGYTF
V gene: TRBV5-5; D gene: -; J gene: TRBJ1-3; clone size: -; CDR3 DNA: TGTGCCAGCAGCTTGGGCAGGGGTGGAAACACCATATATTTT; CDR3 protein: CASSLGRGGNTIYF
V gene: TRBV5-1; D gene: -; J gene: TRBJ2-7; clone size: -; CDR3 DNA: TGCGCCAGCAGCTTGGCACTGACAGGAGGGGACGAGCAGTACTTC; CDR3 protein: CASSLALTGGDEQYF
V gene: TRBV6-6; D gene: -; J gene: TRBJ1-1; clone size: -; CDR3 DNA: TGTGCCAGCAGTTACTCGACAGAATTAAACACTGAAGCTTTCTTT; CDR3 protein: CASSYSTELNTEAFF
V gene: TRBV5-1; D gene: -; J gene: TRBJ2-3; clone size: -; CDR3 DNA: TGCGCCAGTCGGACGGTTTCTAGCACAGATACGCAGTATTTT; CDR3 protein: CASRTVSSTDTQYF
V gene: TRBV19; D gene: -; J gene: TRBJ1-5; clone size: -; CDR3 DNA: TGTGCCAGTAGTATAGATCTTTGGGGCCGGCAGCCCCAGCATTTT; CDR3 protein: CASSIDLWGRQPQHF
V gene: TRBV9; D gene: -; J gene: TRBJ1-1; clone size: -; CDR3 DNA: TGTGCCAGCAGCAAACGGGGGCAGCAAGAAGCTTTCTTT; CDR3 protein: CASSKRGQQEAFF
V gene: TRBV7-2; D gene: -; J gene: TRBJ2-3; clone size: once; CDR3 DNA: TGTGCCAGCAGCCTAGCCTCAGATACGCAGTATTTT; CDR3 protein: CASSLASDTQYF
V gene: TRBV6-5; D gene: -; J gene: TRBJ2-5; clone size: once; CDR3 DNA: TGTGCCAGCAGTTATGGGACCAGAGAGACCCAGTACTTC; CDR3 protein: CASSYGTRETQYF
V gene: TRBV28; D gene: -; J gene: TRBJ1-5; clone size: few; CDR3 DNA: TGTGCCAGCAGTTTACCCTGGGGGCCTAGCAATCAGCCCCAGCATTTT; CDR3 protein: CASSLPWGPSNQPQHF
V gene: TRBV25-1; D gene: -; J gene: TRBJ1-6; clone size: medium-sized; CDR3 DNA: TGTGCCAGCAGTCTGGGAACGGGGTCACCCCTCCACTTT; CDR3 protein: CASSLGTGSPLHF
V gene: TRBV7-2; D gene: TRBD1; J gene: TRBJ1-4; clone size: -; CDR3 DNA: TGTGCCAGCAGCTTAAGACAGGGGTCCGAAAAACTGTTTTTT; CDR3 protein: CASSLRQGSEKLFF
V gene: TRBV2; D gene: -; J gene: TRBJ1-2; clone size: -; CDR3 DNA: TGTGCCACCGTGACACCAGTCGGGGGCTACACCTTC; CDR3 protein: CATVTPVGGYTF
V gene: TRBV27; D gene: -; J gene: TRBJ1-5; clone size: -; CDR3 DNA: TGTGCCAGCAGTTTCGCCTATGATCAGCCCCAGCATTTT; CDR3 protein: CASSFAYDQPQHF
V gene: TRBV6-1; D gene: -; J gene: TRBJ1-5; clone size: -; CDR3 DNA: TGTGCCAGCAGTGTTCGTGGTAATAGCAATCAGCCCCAGCATTTT; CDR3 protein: CASSVRGNSNQPQHF
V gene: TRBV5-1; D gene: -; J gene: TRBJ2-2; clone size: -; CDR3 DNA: TGCGCCAGCAGCTTGACAGGGTCGAACACCGGGGAGCTGTTTTTT; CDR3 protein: CASSLTGSNTGELFF
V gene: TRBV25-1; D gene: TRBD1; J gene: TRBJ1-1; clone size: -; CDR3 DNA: TGTGCCAGCAGTGAATCTGGGACAGGGAACACTGAAGCTTTCTTT; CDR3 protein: CASSESGTGNTEAFF
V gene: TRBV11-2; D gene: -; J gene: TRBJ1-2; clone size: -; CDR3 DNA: TGTGCCAGCAGCTTAGAAGGAGCCGCCCTTTATGGCTACACCTTC; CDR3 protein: CASSLEGAALYGYTF
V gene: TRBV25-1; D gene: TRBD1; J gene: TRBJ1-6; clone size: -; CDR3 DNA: TGTGCCAGCATGCGGGGGACAGAGTATAATTCACCCCTCCACTTT; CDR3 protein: CASMRGTEYNSPLHF
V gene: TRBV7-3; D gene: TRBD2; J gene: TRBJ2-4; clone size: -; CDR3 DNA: TGTGCCAGCAGCTTAACTGGGGCGACTAGCGGGAGGGGGAACATTCAGTACTTC; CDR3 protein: CASSLTGATSGRGNIQYF
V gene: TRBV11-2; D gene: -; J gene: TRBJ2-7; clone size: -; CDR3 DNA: TGTGCCAGCAGCTCAATGACAGGGAGGGACGAGCAGTACTTC; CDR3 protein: CASSSMTGRDEQYF
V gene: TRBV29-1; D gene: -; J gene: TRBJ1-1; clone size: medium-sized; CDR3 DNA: TGCAGCGTTGAAGAATCAGGGAGGGACACTGAAGCTTTCTTT; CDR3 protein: CSVEESGRDTEAFF
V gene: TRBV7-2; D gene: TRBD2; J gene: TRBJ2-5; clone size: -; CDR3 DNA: TGTGCCAGCAGCTCAACGGGGAGGGGTGTAGGGACCCAGTACTTC; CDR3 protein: CASSSTGRGVGTQYF
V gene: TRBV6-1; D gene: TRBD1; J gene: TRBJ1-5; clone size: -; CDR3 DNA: TGTGCCAGCTCGCCGACAGGGCTTAGCAATCAGCCCCAGCATTTT; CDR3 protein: CASSPTGLSNQPQHF
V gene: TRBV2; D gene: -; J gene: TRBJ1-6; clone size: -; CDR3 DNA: TGTGCCAGCCGGGACTTTACCAATTCACCCCTCCACTTT; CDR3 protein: CASRDFTNSPLHF
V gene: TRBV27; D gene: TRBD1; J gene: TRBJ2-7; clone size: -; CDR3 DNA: TGTGCCAGCAGTTTTGGGGACAGGGCCTACGAGCAGTACTTC; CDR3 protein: CASSFGDRAYEQYF
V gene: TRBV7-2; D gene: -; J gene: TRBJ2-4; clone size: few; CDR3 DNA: TGTGCCAGCAGCTTAGGACCTACAGGGAGCACCGGAAACATTCAGTACTTC; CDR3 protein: CASSLGPTGSTGNIQYF
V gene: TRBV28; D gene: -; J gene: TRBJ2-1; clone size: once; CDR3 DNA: TGTGCCAGCAGTTTATCCGTGTACAATGAGCAGTTCTTC; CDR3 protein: CASSLSVYNEQFF
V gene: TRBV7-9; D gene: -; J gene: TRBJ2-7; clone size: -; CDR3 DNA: TGTGCCAGCAGCTTAGCGGAGGCAGGCGAGCAGTACTTC; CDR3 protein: CASSLAEAGEQYF
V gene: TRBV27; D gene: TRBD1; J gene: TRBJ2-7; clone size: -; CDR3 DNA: TGTGCCAGCAGCCGGGCCGGGACAGGCCCTTACGAGCAGTACTTC; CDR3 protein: CASSRAGTGPYEQYF